These 10 T cell receptor beta chains were all obtained from the same sample, sequenced in a study of cytomegalovirus exposure and HLA in healthy donors. The PCR employed 60 Vbeta primers together with 13 Jbeta primers. Measured with immunoSEQ multiplex PCR; TCRdb has only the in-frame clones, and not every one. The profile covers 110,000 to 150,000 clones, with 80% appearing a single time and around 4.4% taken by the ten largest. The sample consisted of PBMCs. All receptors come from a man aged 40-49 years in good health and CMV-seronegative.

The DNA of the CDR3 is TGTGCCATAGGACAGGGGGCGCGTAATGAGCAGTTCTTC. Translation: CAIGQGARNEQFF. The chain recombines TRBV10-3 with TRBJ2-1; 11 nucleotides line up with TRBD1. The germline V gene encodes CDR1 ENHRY and CDR2 SYGVKD. There are 13 residues in the CDR3. The trim removed 9 bases at V and 7 bases at J, leaving 5 bases unmatched.

The chain is built from TRBV7-8 and TRBJ2-3; 8 bases match TRBD2. In germline, CDR1 is SGHVS, CDR2 FQNEAQ. Germline trimming cut 6 bases from V and 5 bases from J; bases unmatched to any gene: 13. This CDR3 is built from 16 residues. The CDR3 region is CASSHGPGGARDTQYF. The DNA of the CDR3 is TGTGCCAGCAGTCACGGGCCCGGGGGGGCCCGAGATACGCAGTATTTT.

The chain uses TRBV9 and TRBJ1-1, with 7 bases identical to TRBD1. Germline CDR1 SGDLS, CDR2 YYNGEE. Trimming at V came to 3 bases and at J to 1 base, leaving 6 bases not matched to a gene. CDR3 size: 15 residues. CDR3 residues: CASSGGGAGNTEAFF. The CDR3 DNA sequence: TGTGCCAGCAGCGGAGGGGGCGCGGGGAACACTGAAGCTTTCTTT.

The chain recombines TRBV7-9 with TRBJ2-3; D is perhaps TRBD1 (6 bases). In germline, CDR1 is SEHNR, CDR2 FQNEAQ (reference sequence). The CDR3 spans 16 residues. V lost 2 bases to trimming and J lost 2 bases, with 14 bases between them. The CDR3 sequence is CASSLRGQSLTDTQYF. CDR3 nucleotide sequence: TGTGCCAGCAGCTTAAGGGGACAATCCCTCACAGATACGCAGTATTTT.

This clone was counted a single time. The gene calls are TRBV2 and TRBJ1-5; 8 positions agree with TRBD1. This CDR3 region has 16 residues. CDR1 and CDR2 (germline): SNHLY, FYNNEI. The ends lost 4 bases at V and 3 bases at J; junction bases unmatched: 8. In nucleotides, the CDR3 is TGTGCCAGCAGTGTCCCCGGGACAGGACCCAATCAGCCCCAGCATTTT. As protein: CASSVPGTGPNQPQHF.

Note on this clone: An end of the junction differs from the germline gene, which may be a read error. V gene TRBV2 combines with J gene TRBJ1-6; D gene uncertain. The CDR3 is 12 residues long. Germline V gene data show CDR1 as SNHLY and CDR2 as FYNNEI. CDR3 bases: TGTGCCAGCAGTGAAAATAATTCCCCCCTCCACTTT. It yields the protein CASSENNSPLHF.

The V call is TRBV19, the J call TRBJ1-3, with D possibly matching TRBD1 (6 bases). V was clipped by 7 bases and J by 0 bases, with 16 bases between them. CDR1 and CDR2 from the germline V gene are LNHDA and SQIVND (reference sequence). CDR3 length: 16 residues. DNA for the CDR3: TGTGCCAGTACCACCGGGGGGGACATCTCTGGAAACACCATATATTTT. Protein: CASTTGGDISGNTIYF.

The chain is built from TRBV7-3 and TRBJ2-5; D call uncertain. Germline V lookup: CDR1 SGHTA, CDR2 FQGTGA. The CDR3 extends over 13 amino acids. V lost 3 bases and J 2 bases, leaving 7 bases between the germline ends. CDR3 nucleotides: TGTGCCAGCAGCTTCACGGTTCAAGAGACCCAGTACTTC. It yields the protein CASSFTVQETQYF.

The chain has TRBV27 and TRBJ2-7; 7 bases align to TRBD2. Germline CDR1 is MNHEY and CDR2 is SMNVEV (reference sequence). This CDR3 is 14 amino acids long. Trimming at V came to 6 bases and at J to 1 base, leaving 6 bases not matched to a gene. In DNA form, the CDR3 reads TGTGCCAGCAGCCTGACTAGCCGGTCCTACGAGCAGTACTTC. This codes for CASSLTSRSYEQYF.

The V call is TRBV11-2, the J call TRBJ2-5; no clear D. This CDR3 has 11 residues. Per germline, CDR1 SGHAT and CDR2 FQNNGV. The V end lost 6 bases, the J end lost 5 bases, and 7 bases lay between the germline ends. The CDR3 sequence is CASRSGETQYF. CDR3 in DNA: TGTGCCAGCAGGTCCGGGGAGACCCAGTACTTC.